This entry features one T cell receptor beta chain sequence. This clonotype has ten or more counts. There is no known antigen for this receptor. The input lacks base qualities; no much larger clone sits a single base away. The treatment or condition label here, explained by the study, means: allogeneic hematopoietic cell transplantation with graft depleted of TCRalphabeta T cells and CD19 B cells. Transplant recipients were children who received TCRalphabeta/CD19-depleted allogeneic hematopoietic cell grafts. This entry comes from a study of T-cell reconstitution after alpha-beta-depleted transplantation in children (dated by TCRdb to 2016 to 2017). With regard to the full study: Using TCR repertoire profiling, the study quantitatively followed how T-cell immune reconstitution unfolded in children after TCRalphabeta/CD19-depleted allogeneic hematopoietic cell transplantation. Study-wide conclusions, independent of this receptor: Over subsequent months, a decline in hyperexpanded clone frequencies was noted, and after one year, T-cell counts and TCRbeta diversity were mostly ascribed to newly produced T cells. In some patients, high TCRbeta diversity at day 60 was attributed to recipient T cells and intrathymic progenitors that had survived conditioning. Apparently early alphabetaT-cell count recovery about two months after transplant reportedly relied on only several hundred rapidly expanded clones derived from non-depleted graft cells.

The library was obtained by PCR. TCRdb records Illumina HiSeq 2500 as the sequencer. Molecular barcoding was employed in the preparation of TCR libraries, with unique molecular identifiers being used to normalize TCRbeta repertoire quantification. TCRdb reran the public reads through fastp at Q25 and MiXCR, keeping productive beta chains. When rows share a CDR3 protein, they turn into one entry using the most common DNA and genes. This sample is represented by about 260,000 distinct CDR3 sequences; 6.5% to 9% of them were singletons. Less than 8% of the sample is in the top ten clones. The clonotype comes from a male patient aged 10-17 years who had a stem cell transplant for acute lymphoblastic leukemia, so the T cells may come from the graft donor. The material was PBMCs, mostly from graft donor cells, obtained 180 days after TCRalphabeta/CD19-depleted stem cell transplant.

The DNA reads TGTGCCAGCAGTTTGGGACCTCAAGGTCCCCTCCACTTT. Its protein reads: CASSLGPQGPLHF. The V and J segments used are TRBV27 and TRBJ1-6, with a tentative D gene TRBD1 over 5 matching bases. From the germline V gene (reference sequence), CDR1 is MNHEY and CDR2 is SMNVEV. V is shortened by 3 bases, J by 13 bases, and the region joining them spans 13 bases. From the cysteine up to the phenylalanine, the CDR3 has a length of 13 residues. Of the read, only the CDR3 DNA is kept; its 39 bases are in frame from base 1.